Following are 23 T cell receptor beta chains from one sample sequenced in a study of T-cell reconstitution after alpha-beta-depleted transplantation in children. These TCRs' antigens remain unknown. Researchers prepared the TCRbeta library using unique molecular identifiers, the study reports. TCRdb re-called the PCR reads through MiXCR, storing one row per CDR3 protein. Among some 300,000 distinct CDR3 sequences listed, over 7% were seen once. Study-wide results and caveats: Hyperexpanded clones declined; after one year, newly produced T cells mostly supplied diversity.

The specimen was peripheral blood, collected 360 days after TCRalphabeta/CD19-depleted stem cell transplant. Receptor source: a female patient between 2 and 15 years old who had a stem cell transplant for Fanconi anemia, so the T cells may come from the graft donor.

There are a few counts of this clonotype. V gene TRBV27 combines with J gene TRBJ2-2; 11 nucleotides align to TRBD2. Germline CDR1 is MNHEY and CDR2 is SMNVEV (reference sequence). V lost 5 bases, J lost 4 bases, and 6 bases stayed unmatched. The CDR3 consists of 16 residues. The CDR3 loop is CASSLLAGGPTGELFF. CDR3 sequence (DNA): TGTGCCAGCAGTCTTCTAGCGGGGGGACCCACCGGGGAGCTGTTTTTT.

This clonotype has more than one count but fewer than ten. V is TRBV5-5 and J is TRBJ1-5; TRBD1 aligns across 8 bases. The length of the CDR3 is 15 residues. The germline V gene has CDR1 SGHKS and CDR2 YYEKEE (reference sequence). Trimming cost V 4 bases and J 0 bases; bases outside gene matches: 3. The CDR3 spells CASSPDRVSNQPQHF. In DNA, the CDR3 is TGTGCCAGCAGCCCGGACAGGGTTAGCAATCAGCCCCAGCATTTT.

This clonotype occurred many times. The rearrangement uses TRBV27 and TRBJ1-1; no clear D gene. The CDR3 loop spans 16 amino acids. V lost 1 base to trimming and J lost 6 bases, with 18 bases between them. Germline V gives CDR1 MNHEY, CDR2 SMNVEV (reference sequence). In DNA form, the CDR3 reads TGTGCCAGCAGTTTATTTTTTCACGGCGGTGTAGCTGAAGCTTTCTTT. Translation: CASSLFFHGGVAEAFF.

Details on this clonotype: Because the CDR3 is missing its conserved closing phenylalanine or tryptophan, this is likely a read error. V and J are TRBV6-2 or TRBV6-3 and TRBJ1-1, with a tentative D call TRBD1 (6 bases). The ends were cut back, 6 bases at V and 3 bases at J, with 17 bases in the middle. Per the germline V gene, CDR1 is MNHEY and CDR2 is SVGEGT. CDR3 length equals 15 residues. For the CDR3, the DNA is TGTGCCAGCAGAAACGTCAGGGAGGGGGACACTGAAGCTTTCTGT. This sequence encodes CASRNVREGDTEAFC.

This clonotype came up many times. The rearrangement links TRBV7-2 to TRBJ1-6, with D unresolved. Trimming removed 2 bases from V and 8 bases from J, with 16 bases in between. This CDR3 is 16 amino acids long. CDR1 is SGHTA, CDR2 FQGNSA, per germline. This chain's CDR3 is CASSLLVIVADSPLHF. DNA for the CDR3: TGTGCCAGCAGCTTACTGGTGATCGTCGCGGATTCACCCCTCCACTTT. Full variable domain (remainder filled in from reference TRBV7-2 and TRBJ1-6): GAGVSQSPSNKVTEKGKDVELRCDPISGHTALYWYRQSLGQGLEFLIYFQGNSAPDKSGLPSDRFSAERTGGSVSTLTIQRTQQEDSAVYLCASSLLVIVADSPLHFGNGTRLTVT.

This clonotype showed up many times. The chain is built from TRBV20-1 and TRBJ2-7; possible D gene TRBD1, 6 bases. Trimming removed 6 bases at V and 3 bases at J, with 15 bases between. From germline, CDR1 is DFQATT and CDR2 SNEGSKA (reference sequence). This CDR3 comprises 13 residues. CDR3 nucleotides: TGCAGTGCCAGCGGACAGTTTGGCTACGAGCAGTACTTC. Translating it yields CSASGQFGYEQYF.

This clonotype was seen only a few times. The chain employs TRBV20-1 and TRBJ1-5; D unresolved. The CDR3 runs to 13 residues. Between the trimmed V and J ends, which lost 4 bases and 3 bases, there was a span of 10 bases. CDR1 DFQATT and CDR2 SNEGSKA come from the germline V gene (reference sequence). The CDR3 sequence is CSANRVSNQPQHF. The CDR3 DNA follows: TGCAGTGCTAATAGGGTCTCCAATCAGCCCCAGCATTTT.

V gene TRBV19 combines with J gene TRBJ2-7, with 7 bases fitting TRBD2. Per the germline V gene, CDR1 is LNHDA and CDR2 is SQIVND (reference sequence). With V trimmed by 5 bases and J by 6 bases, 7 bases remained unmatched. The CDR3 spans 13 residues. CDR3 protein: CASSSLPSGEQYF. CDR3 DNA: TGTGCCAGTAGTTCTCTTCCTAGCGGCGAGCAGTACTTC.

The V call is TRBV7-6, the J call TRBJ1-2, with a possible D match to TRBD1 (5 bases). V lost 0 bases and J lost 3, with 5 bases in between. This CDR3 is built from 13 residues. Germline V CDR1 and CDR2: SGHVS, FNYEAQ. CDR3 region: CASSLARDYGYTF. As DNA, the CDR3 is TGTGCCAGCAGCTTAGCCAGGGACTATGGCTACACCTTC.

The chain couples TRBV7-9 to TRBJ2-3; 7 positions agree with TRBD2. The junction had 5 bases not matched to a gene; V was cut back by 1 base and J by 1 base. The CDR3 loop spans 16 amino acids. Germline V lookup: CDR1 SEHNR, CDR2 FQNEAQ (reference sequence). The CDR3 sequence is CASSLGLAERTDTQYF. The DNA for the CDR3 is TGTGCCAGCAGCTTAGGTCTAGCGGAGCGCACAGATACGCAGTATTTT.

This chain connects TRBV2 to TRBJ2-3; D remains unclear. The CDR3 totals 15 residues. The V gene lost 4 bases and the J gene lost 2 bases, with 13 bases spanning the gap. Germline CDR1 and CDR2: SNHLY and FYNNEI. This CDR3 is CASSGPRRSTDTQYF. In DNA, the CDR3 is TGTGCCAGCAGTGGTCCCCGAAGATCCACAGATACGCAGTATTTT.

This clonotype was recorded many times. This chain uses TRBV12-3 or TRBV12-4 with TRBJ2-3, with a weak D call TRBD2 (5 bases). The V and J ends lost 3 bases and 0 bases respectively, with 10 bases between them. The CDR3 contains 15 residues. This chain's CDR3 is CASSFRGSSTDTQYF. CDR3 sequence (DNA): TGTGCCAGCAGTTTTCGGGGATCTAGCACAGATACGCAGTATTTT.

The genes are TRBV7-2 and TRBJ2-2; maybe TRBD2 (7 bases). V lost 2 bases to trimming and J lost 1 base, with 11 bases between them. Germline V gives CDR1 SGHTA, CDR2 FQGNSA. This CDR3 region has 16 residues. CDR3: CASSLRRGGNTGELFF. The CDR3 coding sequence is TGTGCCAGCAGCTTAAGGAGGGGGGGGAACACCGGGGAGCTGTTTTTT.

This clonotype was counted only a few times. J is TRBJ1-1 and V is TRBV20-1, with 7 bases that match TRBD1. Germline V gives CDR1 DFQATT, CDR2 SNEGSKA (reference sequence). The length of the CDR3 is 14 residues. V was clipped by 3 bases and J by 5 bases; unmatched bases: 9. The CDR3 DNA reads TGCAGTGCTAGGCCGACAGGGTGGGGGACTGAAGCTTTCTTT. Its translation: CSARPTGWGTEAFF.

The chain couples TRBV30 to TRBJ1-2; D may be TRBD1 (6 bases). Germline V CDR1 and CDR2: GTSNPN, SVGIG (reference sequence). Trimming removed 4 bases from V and 8 bases from J, with 17 bases in between. CDR3 size: 13 residues. The CDR3, as DNA: TGTGCCTGGAATCAGGGGCGCCTATGGGGCTACACCTTC. Encoded protein: CAWNQGRLWGYTF.

As DNA, the CDR3 is TGTGCCAGCAGCCAAGATACCCTTTGGGGATTGAACACTGAAGCTTTCTTT. Protein product: CASSQDTLWGLNTEAFF. V gene TRBV4-2 combines with J gene TRBJ1-1; no clear D. This CDR3 is built from 17 residues. The germline V and J ends were trimmed by 0 bases and 0 bases, with 14 bases remaining between them. Germline V CDR1 and CDR2: LGHNA, YNFKEQ.

This clonotype has ten or more counts. The genes are TRBV13 and TRBJ2-2, with TRBD2 matching 7 bases. The germline V gene has CDR1 PRHDT and CDR2 FYEKMQ (reference sequence). The CDR3 extends over 16 amino acids. Losses at the gene ends were 2 bases for V and 3 bases for J; bases not matched to a gene: 6. In DNA form, the CDR3 reads TGTGCCAGCAGCTTATCTCGTCTAGCGGACACCGGGGAGCTGTTTTTT. It is translated as CASSLSRLADTGELFF.

This chain links TRBV19 with TRBJ2-1; perhaps TRBD1 as D (5 bases). Trimming removed 6 bases at V and 10 bases at J, with 10 bases between. Germline-derived CDR1 and CDR2 are LNHDA and SQIVND (reference sequence). This CDR3 has 11 amino acids. The CDR3 sequence is CASSYRTEQFF. As DNA, the CDR3 is TGTGCCAGTAGCTACCGGACAGAGCAGTTCTTC.

This clonotype was observed a few times. The genes are TRBV7-8 and TRBJ2-5; no clear D gene. This CDR3 has 13 residues. CDR1 and CDR2 (germline): SGHVS, FQNEAQ. V dropped 1 base and J dropped 5 bases, with 8 bases sitting between them. The CDR3 DNA is TGTGCCAGCAGCTTAGACTTCAGGGAGACCCAGTACTTC. Amino acid sequence: CASSLDFRETQYF.

The V call is TRBV15, the J call TRBJ1-5, with a tentative D call TRBD1 (5 bases). Trimming removed 0 bases from V and 6 bases from J, with 12 bases in between. Germline V gene sequence: CDR1 LNHNV, CDR2 YYDKDF (reference sequence). This CDR3 contains 15 residues. CDR3 in amino acids: CATSRDRGGSQPQHF. CDR3 DNA: TGTGCCACCAGCAGAGATCGGGGGGGTTCTCAGCCCCAGCATTTT. Full variable domain (rest looked up from reference TRBV15 and TRBJ1-5): DAMVIQNPRYQVTQFGKPVTLSCSQTLNHNVMYWYQQKSSQAPKLLFHYYDKDFNNEADTPDNFQSRRPNTSFCFLDIRSPGLGDTAMYLCATSRDRGGSQPQHFGDGTRLSIL.

This clonotype was counted at least ten times. The chain employs TRBV29-1 and TRBJ1-3; maybe TRBD1 (5 bases). V lost 4 bases to trimming and J lost 8 bases, with 21 bases between them. Looked up from germline, CDR1 is SQVTM and CDR2 is ANQGSEA. There are 15 residues in the CDR3. The CDR3, as DNA: TGCAGCGTTGTTGCCGGGTTGGGGGACGGATACACCATATATTTT. This sequence encodes CSVVAGLGDGYTIYF.

This clonotype came up many times. V is TRBV10-3 and J is TRBJ2-6; D unclear. The CDR3 contains 14 residues. The V gene's germline CDR1 is ENHRY and CDR2 SYGVKD. The V and J ends lost 4 bases and 2 bases respectively, with 6 bases between them. The CDR3 region is CAISATAGANVLTF. The CDR3 bases are TGTGCCATCAGTGCCACAGCTGGGGCCAACGTCCTGACTTTC.

The sample holds a few counts of this clonotype. V and J are TRBV20-1 and TRBJ2-1; 12 bases match TRBD2. The junction had 15 bases not matched to a gene; V was cut back by 0 bases and J by 3 bases. Germline values: CDR1 DFQATT, CDR2 SNEGSKA (reference sequence). This CDR3 has 20 amino acids. CDR3 amino acids: CSARDLWGPALAGGYNEQFF. CDR3 nucleotide sequence: TGCAGTGCTAGAGATCTTTGGGGCCCAGCACTAGCGGGAGGCTACAATGAGCAGTTCTTC.